The rows below give T cell receptor beta chains drawn from one sample of a study of T cell responses to AZD1222 COVID-19 vaccine. The protocol was immunoSEQ multiplex PCR, while the TCRdb copy is restricted to in-frame clones and leaves out a portion. Of 150,000 to 200,000 clones in the sample, 94% are singletons; the top ten hold just over 5%. This material consisted of peripheral blood, taken 28 days after the second AZD1222 dose. The receptors here all came from an adult who received the AZD1222 COVID-19 vaccine. CDR3s include the opening cysteine and the closing phenylalanine or tryptophan. Fields, in order: D gene, J gene, clone size, V gene, CDR3 DNA, CDR3 protein. A D gene is named only where the DNA matches it firmly. Only some rows state a clone size, as once, few, many or a class for expanded clones.

D: TRBD2; J: TRBJ2-3; size: once; V: TRBV5-8; DNA: TGTGCCAGCGGCCGGGGAGCGGGAGGATCAGCAGATACGCAGTATTTT; CDR3: CASGRGAGGSADTQYF
D: TRBD1; J: TRBJ2-7; size: NA; V: TRBV11-2; DNA: TGTGCCAGCAGCCTGACCCGTGGACAGGCGGACGGGGAGCAGTACTTC; CDR3: CASSLTRGQADGEQYF
D: NA; J: TRBJ2-7; size: NA; V: TRBV12-3/TRBV12-4; DNA: TGTGCCAGCAGTTTAAGCCTAGCTAACGAGCAGTACTTC; CDR3: CASSLSLANEQYF
D: TRBD1; J: TRBJ2-7; size: NA; V: TRBV24-1; DNA: TGTGCCACCAGTGATCCTTGGACAGGGGAGCAGTACTTC; CDR3: CATSDPWTGEQYF
D: TRBD1; J: TRBJ1-5; size: NA; V: TRBV28; DNA: TGTGCCAGCAGGAGGACAGGGAAATTTGTGGGCAATCAGCCCCAGCATTTT; CDR3: CASRRTGKFVGNQPQHF
D: NA; J: TRBJ1-6; size: NA; V: TRBV30; DNA: TGTGCCTGGAGTCGTGGGTCACCCCTCCACTTT; CDR3: CAWSRGSPLHF
D: TRBD2; J: TRBJ2-3; size: NA; V: TRBV27; DNA: TGTGCCAGCAGTTTAGCGGGAGACCTCCTTAGCACAGATACGCAGTATTTT; CDR3: CASSLAGDLLSTDTQYF
D: NA; J: TRBJ2-1; size: NA; V: TRBV7-2; DNA: TGTGCCAGCAGCTTAGGGGTGTCGAGCATCCTCTCCTACAATGAGCAGTTCTTC; CDR3: CASSLGVSSILSYNEQFF
D: TRBD2; J: TRBJ2-1; size: NA; V: TRBV19; DNA: TGTGCCAGTAGTATACCTAGCGGCTTCAATGAGCAGTTCTTC; CDR3: CASSIPSGFNEQFF
D: TRBD1; J: TRBJ1-1; size: NA; V: TRBV6-1; DNA: TGTGCCAGCAGTGAAGCGGGGACAGGGAAGTCTGAAGCTTTCTTT; CDR3: CASSEAGTGKSEAFF
D: NA; J: TRBJ1-1; size: NA; V: TRBV6-5; DNA: TGTGCCAGCAGTTACGAGGTCACGTTCAACACTGAAGCTTTCTTT; CDR3: CASSYEVTFNTEAFF